This T cell receptor (beta chain) comes out of a study of blood T cell repertoires in COVID-19. At the level of the study: Samples representing acute and convalescent COVID-19 were sourced from the United States, Italy and Spain. In each case, the material was cDNA or gDNA derived from T cells, B-cell-depleted T cells, or PBMCs.

Participants reported their clinical history, and cohort assignment relied on those reports. The data were produced by immunoSEQ multiplex PCR, yet TCRdb's version contains in-frame clones alone and is incomplete. The data contain roughly 310,000 clones, about 91% of them singletons. The receptor comes from a middle-aged woman who had recovered from COVID-19. Sample: PBMCs or T cells enriched from blood (not recorded which).

The CDR3 is CASSLSAVQSSGANVLTF. CDR3 bases: TGTGCCAGCAGTTTATCCGCAGTCCAAAGCTCTGGGGCCAACGTCCTGACTTTC. V gene TRBV27 combines with J gene TRBJ2-6; D is uncertain. The CDR3 covers 18 residues. Trimming took 0 bases from V and 0 from J, leaving 12 bases between them. Germline loops: CDR1 MNHEY, CDR2 SMNVEV (reference sequence).